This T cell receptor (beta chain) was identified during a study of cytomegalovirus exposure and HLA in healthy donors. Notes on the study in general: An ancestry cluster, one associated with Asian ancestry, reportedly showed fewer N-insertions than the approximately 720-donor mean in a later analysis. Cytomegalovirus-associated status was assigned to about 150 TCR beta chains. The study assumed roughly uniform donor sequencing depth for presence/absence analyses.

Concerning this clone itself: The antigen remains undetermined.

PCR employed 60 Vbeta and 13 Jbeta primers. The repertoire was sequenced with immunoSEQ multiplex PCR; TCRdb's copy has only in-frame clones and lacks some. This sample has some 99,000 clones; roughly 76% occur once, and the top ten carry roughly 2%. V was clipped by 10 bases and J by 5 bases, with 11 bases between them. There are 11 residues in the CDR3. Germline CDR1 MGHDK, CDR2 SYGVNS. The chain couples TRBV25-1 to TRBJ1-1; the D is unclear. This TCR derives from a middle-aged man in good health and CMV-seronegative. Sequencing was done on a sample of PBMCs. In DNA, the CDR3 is TGTGCCACCCTCCGGGGTACTGAAGCTTTCTTT. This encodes CATLRGTEAFF. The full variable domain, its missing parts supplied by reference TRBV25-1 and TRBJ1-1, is EADIYQTPRYLVIGTGKKITLECSQTMGHDKMYWYQQDPGMELHLIHYSYGVNSTEKGDLSSESTVSRIRTEHFPLTLESARPSHTSQYLCATLRGTEAFFGQGTRLTVV.